This is a list of T cell receptor beta chains from one sample in a study of cytomegalovirus exposure and HLA in healthy donors. This table comes from immunoSEQ multiplex PCR, and its TCRdb copy is limited to in-frame clones, with some not included. The sample lists approximately 97,000 clones; about 93% were seen once. Input material: PBMCs. These receptors were collected from a woman in her twenties or thirties in good health and CMV-seropositive. CDR3s include the opening cysteine and the closing phenylalanine or tryptophan. D genes are given only for firm matches. Expanded clones get a size class; other rows say once, few or many, or leave the size out.

>TRBJ1-1|TRBV2|many|-
TGTGCCAGCCGATACTCGGGGGGGAACACTGAAGCTTTCTTT
CASRYSGGNTEAFF
>TRBJ2-7|TRBV2|-|-
TGTGCCAGCAGTCAATTAGGGACAAACTCCTACGAGCAGTACTTC
CASSQLGTNSYEQYF
>TRBJ2-5|TRBV7-8|-|TRBD2
TGTGCCAGCAGCTTGGGACTAGCGGAGGGCCAAGAGACCCAGTACTTC
CASSLGLAEGQETQYF
>TRBJ1-1|TRBV5-4|once|TRBD1
TGTGCCAGCAGCCCTTCCACAGGGGGCGGTGGGGTTTTAATCACTGAAGCTTTCTTT
CASSPSTGGGGVLITEAFF
>TRBJ2-7|TRBV13|-|TRBD1
TGTGCCAGCAGCTTAGGGGGACAGCTCTACGAGCAGTACTTC
CASSLGGQLYEQYF
>TRBJ2-1|TRBV6-5|-|-
TGTGCCAGCACCTCGACCAGCGGGCGGACTGAGCAGTTCTTC
CASTSTSGRTEQFF
>TRBJ1-2|TRBV28|-|-
TGTGCCAGCAGTCCTCCGAGGACACATTCTAACTATGGCTACACCTTC
CASSPPRTHSNYGYTF
>TRBJ2-1|TRBV25-1|-|TRBD2
TGTGCCACCACTGGCGGGAGTTCCTACAATGAGCAGTTCTTC
CATTGGSSYNEQFF
>TRBJ1-4|TRBV2|-|-
TGTGCCAGCAGGCGGGGGGGTAATGAAAAACTGTTTTTT
CASRRGGNEKLFF
>TRBJ1-3|TRBV5-4|-|-
TGTGCCAGCAGCCATAACAGGGGAAACACCATATATTTT
CASSHNRGNTIYF
>TRBJ2-6|TRBV6-1|-|-
TGTGCCAGCAGTGGAGGTCTCCCTAGGGGCTCTGGGGCCAACGTCCTGACTTTC
CASSGGLPRGSGANVLTF
>TRBJ2-3|TRBV16|-|-
TGTGCCAGCAGCCAATGGGAGGACAGCACAGATACGCAGTATTTT
CASSQWEDSTDTQYF
>TRBJ2-7|TRBV9|-|TRBD1
TGTGCCAGCAGCGTAGCCGTGGGGGGACAGGGTTACGAGCAGTACTTC
CASSVAVGGQGYEQYF
>TRBJ1-1|TRBV11-1|-|-
TGTGCCAGCAGCTTAGTTGGCGGCGTAGACACTGAAGCTTTCTTT
CASSLVGGVDTEAFF
>TRBJ2-1|TRBV11-2|-|TRBD2
TGTGCCAGCGGCCCCTCGGGACTAGCTCGTTTCAATGAGCAGTTCTTC
CASGPSGLARFNEQFF
>TRBJ2-3|TRBV2|-|-
TGTGCCAGCATGATCAGGCGGGTAGCGTCTAGCACAGATACGCAGTATTTT
CASMIRRVASSTDTQYF
>TRBJ1-4|TRBV20-1|-|-
TGCAGTGCTTCCGATGAAAAACTGTTTTTT
CSASDEKLFF
>TRBJ1-5|TRBV28|-|-
TGTGCCAGCAGTTTATCCGGGGATAGCAATCAGCCCCAGCATTTT
CASSLSGDSNQPQHF
>TRBJ1-3|TRBV6-1|-|TRBD1
TGTGCCAGCAGTTCCCCCGGGACAGCTGGAAACACCATATATTTT
CASSSPGTAGNTIYF
>TRBJ2-7|TRBV5-6|-|-
TGTGCCAGCAGCTTGGGGGACAAATTACTTCAGGACGAGCAGTACTTC
CASSLGDKLLQDEQYF
>TRBJ2-1|TRBV4-2|-|TRBD2
TGTGCCAGCAGCCTACGCGGACTAGCGGGCGAGCAGTTCTTC
CASSLRGLAGEQFF
>TRBJ2-1|TRBV11-2|-|TRBD2
TGTGCCAGCAGCTTAGTGTGGGGGACTAGCTCGTTTTTTCAGTTCTTC
CASSLVWGTSSFFQFF
>TRBJ2-7|TRBV7-2|once|-
TGTGCCAGCAGCTTTTCCAGGGAAACAGGGGGGGGCTACGAGCAGTACTTC
CASSFSRETGGGYEQYF
>TRBJ2-5|TRBV7-9|-|-
TGTGCCAGCAGCTTATTAGGACAGACCCAAGAGACCCAGTACTTC
CASSLLGQTQETQYF
>TRBJ2-1|TRBV30|once|TRBD2
TGTGCCTGGAGTGTACGAGCGGGAGGGGGGGATGAGCAGTTCTTC
CAWSVRAGGGDEQFF
>TRBJ2-7|TRBV6-4|-|-
TGTGCCAGCAGGTGGGAGCTACAGGGCTACGAGCAGTACTTC
CASRWELQGYEQYF
>TRBJ1-1|TRBV29-1|-|-
TGCAGCGCTAGGGGGGGGCGAAATACTGAAGCTTTCTTT
CSARGGRNTEAFF
>TRBJ2-5|TRBV7-2|once|-
TGTGCCAGCAGCCTTACACTAGGGTGGCAAGAGACCCAGTACTTC
CASSLTLGWQETQYF
>TRBJ2-7|TRBV27|-|-
TGTGCCAGCAGACCAACACTAAGCGGATCCTACGAGCAGTACTTC
CASRPTLSGSYEQYF
>TRBJ1-2|TRBV7-2|-|TRBD1
TGTGCCAGCAGCCTCGGACAGGGCGGCTATGGCTACACCTTC
CASSLGQGGYGYTF
>TRBJ1-5|TRBV18|-|TRBD1
TGTGCCAGCTCACCACAGGGACAGGGAAATATATGGAATCAGCCCCAGCATTTT
CASSPQGQGNIWNQPQHF
>TRBJ2-7|TRBV28|-|TRBD1
TGTGCCAGCAAAAAGGGGGCGGGTTTTGGGGAGCAGTACTTC
CASKKGAGFGEQYF
>TRBJ2-3|TRBV5-1|-|TRBD2
TGCGCCAGCAGCTTGGTGGCGGGAGGGGCTGCGGATACGCAGTATTTT
CASSLVAGGAADTQYF
>TRBJ1-5|TRBV2|-|TRBD1
TGTGCCAGCAGGGCATCAGGGGGCAACAATCAGCCCCAGCATTTT
CASRASGGNNQPQHF
>TRBJ2-2|TRBV30|-|-
TGTGCCTGGAGTGTATCCGGGTTCACCGGGGAGCTGTTTTTT
CAWSVSGFTGELFF
>TRBJ2-1|TRBV10-3|-|TRBD2
TGTGCCATCAGTGAGCCGGGACTAGACCCACATGAGCAGTTCTTC
CAISEPGLDPHEQFF
>TRBJ1-5|TRBV25-1|once|-
TGTGCCAGCAGTGAGACAGGCTGGAATCAGCCCCAGCATTTT
CASSETGWNQPQHF
>TRBJ1-2|TRBV19|-|-
TGTGCCAGTAGTATCGGGATGGTCTCTGGCTACACCTTC
CASSIGMVSGYTF
>TRBJ2-1|TRBV27|-|-
TGTGCCAGCAGCCCCAGGGGTTGGGATGAGCAGTTCTTC
CASSPRGWDEQFF
>TRBJ2-1|TRBV9|-|-
TGTGCCAGCAGCGTAGGGACTAACACCTACAATGAGCAGTTCTTC
CASSVGTNTYNEQFF
>TRBJ1-2|TRBV6-1|once|-
TGTGCCAGCAGTGCCCGACGGGATGGGGGCTACACCTTC
CASSARRDGGYTF
>TRBJ2-3|TRBV29-1|-|-
TGCAGCGCAGGGGCAGATACGCAGTATTTT
CSAGADTQYF
>TRBJ2-3|TRBV4-1|-|-
TGCGCCAGCAGCCAAGTAAATCGACTAGACACAGATACGCAGTATTTT
CASSQVNRLDTDTQYF